A selection of T cell receptor beta chains follows, all from one sample in a study of cytomegalovirus exposure and HLA in healthy donors. Produced via immunoSEQ multiplex PCR; TCRdb's table is partial and in-frame only. The table lists approximately 220,000 clones, roughly 85% of them singletons. The specimen was PBMCs. The receptors originated from a man younger than 30 in good health and CMV-seronegative. CDR3s include the opening cysteine and the closing phenylalanine or tryptophan. D genes are given only for firm matches. Clone size is shown for a subset of rows, as once, few, many or a class of expanded clone.

abundance | d_gene | len | j_gene | v_gene | CDR3nt | CDR3aa
- | TRBD1 | 13 | TRBJ2-3 | TRBV30 | TGTGCCTGGAGTGAGACAGGGCCAGATACGCAGTATTTT | CAWSETGPDTQYF
few | - | 13 | TRBJ2-5 | TRBV5-8 | TGTGCCAGCAGCTCAGGACAGCAAGAGACCCAGTACTTC | CASSSGQQETQYF
- | - | 13 | TRBJ1-5 | TRBV4-3 | TGCGCCAGCAGCCAAGACAACAATCAGCCCCAGCATTTT | CASSQDNNQPQHF
- | - | 14 | TRBJ2-5 | TRBV11-3 | TGTGCCAGCAGCTCCCCCGGGGTGCCAGAGACCCAGTACTTC | CASSSPGVPETQYF
- | - | 14 | TRBJ2-5 | TRBV6-5 | TGTGCCAGCAGCACCGGTGAGGGCTGGGGGACCCAGTACTTC | CASSTGEGWGTQYF
- | TRBD1 | 18 | TRBJ2-2 | TRBV5-4 | TGTGCCAGCGGCCCTCCGGGACAGAAAAACGCGAACACCGGGGAGCTGTTTTTT | CASGPPGQKNANTGELFF
few | - | 14 | TRBJ2-3 | TRBV5-4 | TGTGCCAGCAGCACAAATAGCCCGGGTGATACGCAGTATTTT | CASSTNSPGDTQYF
- | - | 14 | TRBJ2-1 | TRBV5-6 | TGTGCCAGCAGCCTCGGAGCTGGGAGCAATGAGCAGTTCTTC | CASSLGAGSNEQFF
few | - | 15 | TRBJ1-4 | TRBV18 | TGTGCCAGCTCACTTAAACAGGGAGAAGGCGAAAAACTGTTTTTT | CASSLKQGEGEKLFF
- | TRBD1 | 13 | TRBJ1-2 | TRBV30 | TGTGCCTGCCCCCGGACAGGGGGCTATGGCTACACCTTC | CACPRTGGYGYTF
once | - | 16 | TRBJ1-2 | TRBV18 | TGTGCCAGCTCACCACAGGATGAGAGACAGGTCTATGGCTACACCTTC | CASSPQDERQVYGYTF
- | - | 14 | TRBJ1-2 | TRBV30 | TGTGCCTGGAGTATGGGGGGATCCTTCTATGGCTACACCTTC | CAWSMGGSFYGYTF
- | TRBD1 | 14 | TRBJ1-5 | TRBV2 | TGTGCCAGCAGAGGACAGGGGAACAATCAGCCCCAGCATTTT | CASRGQGNNQPQHF
few | - | 15 | TRBJ1-1 | TRBV11-3 | TGTGCCAGCAGCGCGGTCCGGACGGAGGGATACCGGGCTTTCTTT | CASSAVRTEGYRAFF
- | - | 14 | TRBJ2-3 | TRBV30 | TGTGCCTGGAGTAGAGGAATAAGCACAGATACGCAGTATTTT | CAWSRGISTDTQYF
few | TRBD1 | 13 | TRBJ1-1 | TRBV5-5 | TGTGCCAGCAGCTTGCAGGGGGACACTGAAGCTTTCTTT | CASSLQGDTEAFF
- | - | 16 | TRBJ1-4 | TRBV7-9 | TGTTCCAGCAGTCGGGGGGAGGTGAGGACAAATGAAAAACTGTTTTTT | CSSSRGEVRTNEKLFF
few | - | 13 | TRBJ1-1 | TRBV6-5 | TGTGCCAGCAGTTACCTTCGGAACACTGAAGCTTTCTTT | CASSYLRNTEAFF
- | TRBD1 | 17 | TRBJ2-2 | TRBV4-3 | TGCGCCAGCAGCCAGGACACACAGGGGGCGAGCACCGGGGAGCTGTTTTTT | CASSQDTQGASTGELFF
- | TRBD2 | 17 | TRBJ2-1 | TRBV29-1 | TGCAGCGTTACCCGGGGGGCACTAGCGGGGCCATACAATGAGCAGTTCTTC | CSVTRGALAGPYNEQFF
- | TRBD1 | 15 | TRBJ1-2 | TRBV29-1 | TGCAGCGTCCCCCGGGACAGTTATGGTATTGATGGCTACACCTTC | CSVPRDSYGIDGYTF
- | TRBD2 | 19 | TRBJ2-3 | TRBV5-1 | TGCGCCAGCAGCCCCAGGGGACTAGCGGGAGGGAGGAACACAGATACGCAGTATTTT | CASSPRGLAGGRNTDTQYF
- | - | 12 | TRBJ2-7 | TRBV5-6 | TGTGCCAGTAATAGACAGACCTACGAGCAGTACTTC | CASNRQTYEQYF
- | TRBD2 | 15 | TRBJ2-5 | TRBV27 | TGTGCCAGCAGTTTATCCGGACTAGTCCTGGAGACCCAGTACTTC | CASSLSGLVLETQYF
- | - | 13 | TRBJ2-7 | TRBV6-5 | TGTGCCAGCCGGAATAGCAGGGGATACGAGCAGTACTTC | CASRNSRGYEQYF
- | - | 11 | TRBJ2-7 | TRBV11-3 | TGTGCCTCCTCCCCAGGCTACGAGCAGTACTTC | CASSPGYEQYF
- | TRBD2 | 19 | TRBJ2-1 | TRBV29-1 | TGCAGCGTTGAGGGAATTTGGAGACTAGCGGGAGTTGGTGGCAATGAGCAGTTCTTC | CSVEGIWRLAGVGGNEQFF
- | - | 16 | TRBJ2-5 | TRBV7-2 | TGTGCCAGCAGCCCGCGGACACCCCGAACCCAAGAGACCCAGTACTTC | CASSPRTPRTQETQYF
- | - | 13 | TRBJ1-4 | TRBV7-2 | TGTGCCAGTTCGGTAGGGGGAAATGAAAAACTGTTTTTT | CASSVGGNEKLFF
- | TRBD2 | 16 | TRBJ2-7 | TRBV4-1 | TGCGCCAGCAGCCAAGATGTCTCGGGAGGGCCTTACGAGCAGTACTTC | CASSQDVSGGPYEQYF
- | - | 16 | TRBJ2-2 | TRBV27 | TGTGCCAGCAGTTTATTTCCAGGCCTTAACACCGGGGAGCTGTTTTTT | CASSLFPGLNTGELFF
few | TRBD1 | 12 | TRBJ2-7 | TRBV7-2 | TGTGCGACAGGGGCTTACTCCTACGAGCAGTACTTC | CATGAYSYEQYF
- | TRBD2 | 17 | TRBJ2-3 | TRBV19 | TGTGCCAGTAGTATGTTTGGACTAGCGGGCAGCACAGATACGCAGTATTTT | CASSMFGLAGSTDTQYF
- | TRBD1 | 15 | TRBJ1-1 | TRBV28 | TGTGCCAGCAGTCCGTTGACAGGGGGTTGGACTGAAGCTTTCTTT | CASSPLTGGWTEAFF
- | TRBD1 | 13 | TRBJ1-2 | TRBV28 | TGTGCCAGCAGTTTGGACAGGGAGCGTGGCTACACCTTC | CASSLDRERGYTF
- | - | 13 | TRBJ2-2 | TRBV7-6 | TGTGCCAGCAGCTTAAGGGGTACCGGGGAGCTGTTTTTT | CASSLRGTGELFF
- | TRBD1 | 16 | TRBJ2-3 | TRBV7-9 | TGTGCCAGCATCGATTCCGGGACAGATAGCACAGATACGCAGTATTTT | CASIDSGTDSTDTQYF
once | - | 15 | TRBJ2-1 | TRBV25-1 | TGTGCCAGCAGTGAGTTTGATGGGAGCTACAATGAGCAGTTCTTC | CASSEFDGSYNEQFF
few | - | 12 | TRBJ2-7 | TRBV6-1 | TGTGCCAGCAGTGAGTACAGGGAAATGCAGTACTTC | CASSEYREMQYF
- | TRBD1 | 16 | TRBJ1-1 | TRBV11-1 | TGTGCCAGCAGCTCGGTGGGACAGCTCATGAACACTGAAGCTTTCTTT | CASSSVGQLMNTEAFF
- | - | 16 | TRBJ2-7 | TRBV4-3 | TGCGCCAGCAGCCAGAGGCTACAGGGCCTACCCTACGAGCAGTACTTC | CASSQRLQGLPYEQYF
- | - | 14 | TRBJ1-1 | TRBV4-2 | TGTGCCAGCAGCCAAGATACCGGGAACACTGAAGCTTTCTTT | CASSQDTGNTEAFF
- | TRBD1 | 16 | TRBJ2-3 | TRBV5-4 | TGTGCCAGCAGCTTGGGAGGACAGGACAGCACAGATACGCAGTATTTT | CASSLGGQDSTDTQYF
- | - | 15 | TRBJ2-3 | TRBV4-3 | TGCGCCAGCAGCCAAGACTGGGGAGCGGCAGATACGCAGTATTTT | CASSQDWGAADTQYF
many | TRBD1 | 14 | TRBJ2-3 | TRBV6-1 | TGTGCCAGCAGCCGGGACAGGGCGACAGATACGCAGTATTTT | CASSRDRATDTQYF